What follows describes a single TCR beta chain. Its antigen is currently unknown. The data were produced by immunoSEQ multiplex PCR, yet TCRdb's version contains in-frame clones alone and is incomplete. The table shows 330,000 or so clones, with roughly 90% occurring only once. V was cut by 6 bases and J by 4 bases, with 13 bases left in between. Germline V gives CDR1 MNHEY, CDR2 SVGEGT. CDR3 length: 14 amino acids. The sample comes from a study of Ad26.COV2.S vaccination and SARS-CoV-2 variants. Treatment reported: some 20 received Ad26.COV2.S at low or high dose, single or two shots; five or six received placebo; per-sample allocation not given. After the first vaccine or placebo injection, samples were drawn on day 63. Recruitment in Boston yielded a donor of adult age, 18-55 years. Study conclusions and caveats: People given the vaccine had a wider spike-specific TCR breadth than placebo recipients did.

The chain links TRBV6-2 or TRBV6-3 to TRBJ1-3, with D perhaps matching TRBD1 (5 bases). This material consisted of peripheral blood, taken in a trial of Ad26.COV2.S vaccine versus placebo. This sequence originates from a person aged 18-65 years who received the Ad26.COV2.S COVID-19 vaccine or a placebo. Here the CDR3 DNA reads TGTGCCAGCAGCGGAGGGGTAGGCGGAAACACCATATATTTT. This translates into CASSGGVGGNTIYF.